This T cell receptor (beta chain) was documented in a study of blood T cell repertoires in COVID-19. Germline CDR1 is LNHDA and CDR2 is SQIVND (reference sequence). The CDR3 is 14 amino acids. Trimming removed 2 bases from V and 5 bases from J; junction bases left unmatched: 2. Repertoires were generated with immunoSEQ multiplex PCR, while TCRdb's copy carries only in-frame clones and drops some. The sample shows approximately 270,000 clones, around 86% of them seen only once. The V gene is TRBV19, the J gene TRBJ2-4, with 8 bases that match TRBD1. The specimen sequenced was peripheral blood. The TCR originated in a man aged 50-59 years with acute or convalescent COVID-19. CDR3 in amino acids: CASSISGGENIQYF. The CDR3 bases are TGTGCCAGTAGTATATCAGGGGGCGAAAACATTCAGTACTTC.